What follows are 31 T cell receptor beta chains derived from one specimen sequenced in a study of beta chain features in type 1 diabetes. Study-wide results and caveats: Type 1 diabetes patients had TCRB CDR3s that were shorter (moderately but significantly so) in all four CD4+ subsets.

These receptors' antigens are unknown. The whole isolated RNA underwent reverse transcription, so sequencing captured expressed TCRB transcripts. Repertoires were generated with immunoSEQ multiplex PCR, while TCRdb's copy carries only in-frame clones and drops some. Of roughly 730,000 clones detected, 13% appear once; the ten largest clones hold 0.02% to 0.025%. Sequencing was carried out using naive CD4+ T cells from blood. These receptors were collected from a man aged 18 to 30 with type 1 diabetes.

This clone was counted a few times. The genes are TRBV6-5 and TRBJ1-1; 8 bases line up with TRBD1. Looked up from germline, CDR1 is MNHEY and CDR2 is SVGAGI. The junction had 8 bases not matched to a gene; V was cut back by 6 bases and J by 5 bases. The CDR3 has 14 residues. The CDR3 sequence is CASSRTGGVTEAFF. As DNA, the CDR3 is TGTGCCAGCAGCCGAACAGGGGGAGTTACTGAAGCTTTCTTT.

This clone was found many times. This chain joins TRBV5-4 and TRBJ2-1; 7 bases match TRBD1. Germline V CDR1 and CDR2: SGHNT, YYREEE (reference sequence). Unmatched junction bases numbered 10, after V lost 0 bases and J lost 10 bases. CDR3 length equals 15 residues. The CDR3 reads CASSLDQWTGSEQFF. Written as DNA, the CDR3 is TGTGCCAGCAGCTTGGATCAATGGACAGGAAGCGAGCAGTTCTTC. Based on the CDR3 plus reference TRBV5-4 and TRBJ2-1, the full variable domain is ETGVTQSPTHLIKTRGQQVTLRCSSQSGHNTVSWYQQALGQGPQFIFQYYREEENGRGNFPPRFSGLQFPNYSSELNVNALELDDSALYLCASSLDQWTGSEQFFGPGTRLTVL.

This clone has only a few counts. V and J are TRBV2 and TRBJ1-4; no clear D gene. Deletions cut 4 bases from V and 9 bases from J, with 12 bases between. CDR1 and CDR2 from the germline V gene are SNHLY and FYNNEI. This CDR3 region has 13 residues. The CDR3, as DNA: TGTGCCAGCAGTGCGGACCTACCGCAAAAACTGTTTTTT. Its translation is CASSADLPQKLFF.

As concerns this clone: The sample has other DNA sequences that encode this CDR3 too. The CDR3 spells CAWSVGHTDTQYF. In nucleotides, the CDR3 is TGTGCCTGGAGTGTGGGACACACAGATACGCAGTATTTT. The chain links TRBV30 to TRBJ2-3; possibly TRBD1 for D (6 bases). Germline-derived CDR1 and CDR2 are GTSNPN and SVGIG (reference sequence). Between the trimmed V and J ends, which lost 0 bases and 2 bases, there was a span of 6 bases. The CDR3 loop spans 13 amino acids. The whole variable domain, remainder taken from reference TRBV30 and TRBJ2-3, is SQTIHQWPATLVQPVGSPLSLECTVEGTSNPNLYWYRQAAGRGLQLLFYSVGIGQISSEVPQNLSASRPQDRQFILSSKKLLLSDSGFYLCAWSVGHTDTQYFGPGTRLTVL.

The rearrangement joins TRBV4-2 to TRBJ2-1, with D unresolved. Germline CDR1 reads LGHNA; CDR2 reads YNFKEQ. Trimming took 1 base from V and 8 from J, leaving 12 bases between them. This CDR3 comprises 14 residues. CDR3 bases: TGTGCCAGCAGCCAAGGACCTTCGGGCCATGAGCAGTTCTTC. Amino acids: CASSQGPSGHEQFF.

The V and J genes are TRBV15 and TRBJ1-1; maybe TRBD1 (6 bases). The V end was cut by 5 bases, the J end by 5 bases, with 12 bases between. Germline values: CDR1 LNHNV, CDR2 YYDKDF (reference sequence). The CDR3 is made up of 13 amino acids. CDR3 DNA: TGTGCCACCAGCCAAGACAGGCGGACTGAAGCTTTCTTT. As protein: CATSQDRRTEAFF.

The rearrangement links TRBV21-1 to TRBJ1-5; TRBD1, the table's D call, was not compared with the DNA. TRBV21-1 is a pseudogene. This CDR3 contains 17 residues. The CDR3 loop is CASSPLGRQGGNQPQHF. The CDR3 region has the DNA TGTGCCAGCAGCCCCTTGGGGAGACAGGGTGGGAATCAGCCCCAGCATTTT.

This clone has just a few counts. J is TRBJ2-1 and V is TRBV4-1; D could derive from TRBD1 or TRBD2 (5 bases each). With 1 base removed from V and 8 bases from J, the gap between germline ends came to 18 bases. The CDR3 runs 16 residues. CDR1 is MGHRA, CDR2 YSYEKL, per germline. Here the CDR3 DNA reads TGCGCCAGCAGCCAAGCGCCGGGGACCCCCTCGGATGAGCAGTTCTTC. Its protein product is CASSQAPGTPSDEQFF.

J is TRBJ2-2 and V is TRBV9; D is possibly TRBD2 (5 bases). The CDR3 is 13 amino acids. V was pared by 0 bases and J by 6 bases, with 6 bases between. CDR1 is SGDLS and CDR2 is YYNGEE in the germline V gene. CDR3 sequence: CASSVAGSGELFF. For the CDR3, the DNA is TGTGCCAGCAGCGTAGCGGGGTCCGGGGAGCTGTTTTTT.

The chain is built from TRBV20-1 and TRBJ2-5; no clear D gene. The CDR3 has 11 residues. The germline V and J ends were trimmed by 8 bases and 3 bases, with 10 bases remaining between them. CDR1 DFQATT and CDR2 SNEGSKA come from the germline V gene (reference sequence). For the CDR3, the DNA is TGCAGTACATCAAGAAAAGAGACCCAGTACTTC. This codes for CSTSRKETQYF.

The sample holds a few counts of this clone. The J gene is TRBJ2-5, the V gene TRBV30; the match to TRBD2 covers 8 bases. Germline CDR1 reads GTSNPN; CDR2 reads SVGIG (reference sequence). The trim removed 2 bases at V and 5 bases at J, leaving 10 bases unmatched. This CDR3 contains 15 residues. The CDR3 region has the DNA TGTGCCTGGAGTATCGGACTAGCCTCCGCCGAGACCCAGTACTTC. Amino acids: CAWSIGLASAETQYF. Using reference TRBV30 and TRBJ2-5 for the parts outside the CDR3, the full variable domain is SQTIHQWPATLVQPVGSPLSLECTVEGTSNPNLYWYRQAAGRGLQLLFYSVGIGQISSEVPQNLSASRPQDRQFILSSKKLLLSDSGFYLCAWSIGLASAETQYFGPGTRLLVL.

This rearrangement joins TRBV28 to TRBJ1-4; D remains ambiguous. CDR3 length: 17 amino acids. V shed 3 bases and J shed 0 bases, with 14 bases lying between them. CDR1 and CDR2 (germline): MDHEN, SYDVKM. Here the CDR3 DNA reads TGTGCCAGCAGTTTCGCGGGGAATCCACCAACTAATGAAAAACTGTTTTTT. It codes for CASSFAGNPPTNEKLFF.

This chain connects TRBV18 to TRBJ2-2; TRBD2 might be the D (6 bases). CDR3 length: 12 residues. Germline-derived CDR1 and CDR2 are KGHSH and LQKENI. Deletions cut 5 bases from V and 8 bases from J, with 9 bases between. CDR3 sequence reads: CASSAGTGELFF. CDR3 nucleotides: TGTGCCAGCTCAGCAGGGACTGGGGAGCTGTTTTTT.

This clone has just a few counts. The chain links TRBV6-6 to TRBJ1-5, with D tentatively TRBD1 (5 bases). V was pared by 4 bases and J by 2 bases, with 9 bases between. The length of the CDR3 is 14 residues. Germline CDR1 and CDR2: MNHNY and SVGAGI (reference sequence). The CDR3 here is CASSLVGGNQPQHF. Here the CDR3 DNA reads TGTGCCAGCAGTTTGGTAGGGGGCAATCAGCCCCAGCATTTT.

There are a few counts of this clone. The genes are TRBV28 and TRBJ2-7; unclear D gene. The CDR3 consists of 12 residues. V was pared by 5 bases and J by 0 bases, with 5 bases between. Germline-derived CDR1 and CDR2 are MDHEN and SYDVKM. The CDR3 sequence is CASSISSYEQYF. The CDR3 DNA sequence: TGTGCCAGCAGTATAAGCTCCTACGAGCAGTACTTC.

This chain links TRBV30 with TRBJ1-1; D is possibly TRBD1 (5 bases). Germline-derived CDR1 and CDR2 are GTSNPN and SVGIG (reference sequence). The CDR3 extends over 12 amino acids. As DNA, the CDR3 is TGTGGTGGACGGGGGATTAACACTGAAGCTTTCTTT. Protein: CGGRGINTEAFF.

The chain recombines TRBV25-1 with TRBJ1-5; TRBD1 matches 7 bases. V was pared by 3 bases and J by 5 bases, with 4 bases of the junction left unmatched. Per the germline V gene, CDR1 is MGHDK and CDR2 is SYGVNS. The CDR3 length is 14 residues. The CDR3 loop is CASSDDRVDQPQHF. The CDR3 nucleotides read TGTGCCAGCAGTGACGACAGGGTCGATCAGCCCCAGCATTTT.

Only a few counts were recorded for this clone. The chain joins TRBV25-1 to TRBJ2-7, with no clear D. CDR3 length equals 15 residues. The V gene's germline CDR1 is MGHDK and CDR2 SYGVNS. With 0 bases removed from V and 2 bases from J, the gap between germline ends came to 11 bases. The CDR3 reads CASSEYGQATYEQYF. The CDR3, as DNA: TGTGCCAGCAGTGAATACGGGCAGGCAACCTACGAGCAGTACTTC.

This chain links TRBV10-3 with TRBJ1-5, with 8 bases aligning to TRBD1. The CDR3 length is 15 residues. Looked up from germline, CDR1 is ENHRY and CDR2 is SYGVKD. Unmatched junction bases numbered 3, after V lost 2 bases and J lost 3 bases. The CDR3 loop reads CAISEQGAPNQPQHF. CDR3 sequence (DNA): TGTGCCATCAGTGAGCAGGGGGCGCCCAATCAGCCCCAGCATTTT.

Only a few counts were recorded for this clone. This chain connects TRBV7-2 to TRBJ1-1; D unclear. Germline V CDR1 and CDR2: SGHTA, FQGNSA. V lost 1 base and J 0 bases, leaving 15 bases between the germline ends. The CDR3 is made up of 17 amino acids. The CDR3 region is CASSLVADSLMNTEAFF. CDR3 DNA: TGTGCCAGCAGCTTAGTAGCTGATTCCCTCATGAACACTGAAGCTTTCTTT.

Regarding this clone: The sample has other DNA sequences that encode this CDR3 too. The rearrangement joins TRBV5-1 to TRBJ2-5; D remains ambiguous. Looked up from germline, CDR1 is SGHRS and CDR2 is YFSETQ. CDR3 size: 13 residues. Trimming removed 0 bases at V and 2 bases at J, with 5 bases between. CDR3 loop: CASSLEGQETQYF. In nucleotides, the CDR3 is TGCGCCAGCAGCTTGGAAGGGCAAGAGACCCAGTACTTC.

The chain joins TRBV9 to TRBJ2-5; perhaps D is TRBD1 or TRBD2 (6 bases each). The CDR3 loop spans 15 amino acids. V lost 4 bases, J lost 2 bases, and 15 bases lay in between. Germline lookup yields CDR1 SGDLS and CDR2 YYNGEE. The CDR3 DNA follows: TGTGCCAGCAGCCCTAGGGGGGTCGTTCAAGAGACCCAGTACTTC. It yields the protein CASSPRGVVQETQYF.

V usage is TRBV19 and J usage is TRBJ2-7; possible D gene TRBD2, 6 bases. CDR1 LNHDA and CDR2 SQIVND come from the germline V gene (reference sequence). The V and J ends lost 6 bases and 0 bases respectively, with 12 bases between them. The CDR3 is 14 residues long. Here the CDR3 reads CASRREELSYEQYF. CDR3 coding DNA: TGTGCCAGTAGAAGGGAGGAACTCTCCTACGAGCAGTACTTC.

The chain is built from TRBV14 and TRBJ2-1; D unresolved. The CDR3 sequence is 14 residues long. V dropped 4 bases and J dropped 9 bases, with 16 bases sitting between them. Germline CDR1 SGHDN, CDR2 FVKESK. CDR3 sequence: CASSRDLGWSEQFF. The CDR3 bases are TGTGCCAGCAGCCGCGACCTCGGATGGAGTGAGCAGTTCTTC.

This clone has just a few counts. The chain links TRBV6-1 to TRBJ2-5, with D tentatively TRBD2 (6 bases). In germline, CDR1 is MNHNS, CDR2 SASEGT. V was trimmed by 8 bases and J by 4 bases, leaving 11 bases between them. CDR3 length: 12 residues. CDR3 in DNA: TGTGCCAGCCGATCGGAGGGAGAGACCCAGTACTTC. Translation: CASRSEGETQYF.

The J gene is TRBJ1-3, the V gene TRBV2, with D maybe TRBD1 (6 bases). The CDR3 contains 14 residues. Germline-derived CDR1 and CDR2 are SNHLY and FYNNEI. V was clipped by 6 bases and J by 7 bases, with 16 bases between them. The CDR3, as DNA: TGTGCCAGCAGAGCAGGGGAGGGAGTGAACACCATATATTTT. Translated: CASRAGEGVNTIYF.

There are a few counts of this clone. The rearrangement joins TRBV6-5 to TRBJ2-6; D unclear. V dropped 0 bases and J dropped 0 bases, with 6 bases sitting between them. There are 16 residues in the CDR3. Germline V CDR1 and CDR2: MNHEY, SVGAGI. The CDR3 protein is CASSYSGNSGANVLTF. The CDR3 nucleotides are TGTGCCAGCAGTTACTCGGGTAACTCTGGGGCCAACGTCCTGACTTTC.

The J gene is TRBJ2-1, the V gene TRBV4-2, with 15 nucleotides matching TRBD2. The CDR3 covers 16 residues. Germline assignment: CDR1 LGHNA and CDR2 YNFKEQ. Trimming at V came to 3 bases and at J to 8 bases, leaving 5 bases not matched to a gene. The CDR3 spells CASSQGLAGGHDEQFF. Written as DNA, the CDR3 is TGTGCCAGCAGCCAGGGACTAGCGGGGGGCCATGATGAGCAGTTCTTC.

The chain is built from TRBV11-2 and TRBJ1-2; the D gene is possibly TRBD1 (6 bases). V was cut by 5 bases and J by 3 bases, with 19 bases left in between. CDR1 SGHAT and CDR2 FQNNGV come from the germline V gene. This CDR3 comprises 16 residues. CDR3 nucleotide sequence: TGTGCCAGCAGCCGGTCCCTAAACAGGGAGGACTATGGCTACACCTTC. Its translation is CASSRSLNREDYGYTF.

This chain joins TRBV7-2 and TRBJ2-3; D gene uncertain. Germline loops: CDR1 SGHTA, CDR2 FQGNSA. V lost 1 base and J lost 5, with 13 bases in between. This CDR3 has 15 amino acids. In DNA form, the CDR3 reads TGTGCCAGCAGCTTAGTTTCGGATCACGGAGATACGCAGTATTTT. Its translation is CASSLVSDHGDTQYF.

V is TRBV19 and J is TRBJ2-7; D is perhaps TRBD2 (6 bases). Trimming pared 5 bases from V and 4 bases from J, leaving 15 bases between. Germline CDR1 LNHDA, CDR2 SQIVND (reference sequence). This CDR3 is 14 amino acids long. The CDR3 spells CASSPSEGPYEQYF. The CDR3 DNA reads TGTGCCAGTAGTCCCTCGGAGGGGCCGTACGAGCAGTACTTC.